A single sample is the source of the 24 T cell receptor beta chains below, sequenced in a study of beta chain features in type 1 diabetes. Isolated RNA was reverse transcribed in full, so expressed TCRB transcripts were sequenced. Clones were read by immunoSEQ multiplex PCR, and TCRdb kept only the in-frame ones, dropping some. The table lists 450,000 to 550,000 clones, 30% of them singletons. Sequenced input: naive CD4+ T cells from blood. The receptors originated from a man between 18 and 35 years old in good health.

This clone was observed a few times. Other DNA sequences in the same sample also yield this CDR3. V gene TRBV29-1 combines with J gene TRBJ1-2; 8 nucleotides agree with TRBD1. Germline V gene sequence: CDR1 SQVTM, CDR2 ANQGSEA. CDR3 length: 12 amino acids. Losses at the gene ends were 6 bases for V and 3 bases for J; bases not matched to a gene: 3. DNA for the CDR3: TGCAGCGTCGGACAGGGAGACTATGGCTACACCTTC. Residues: CSVGQGDYGYTF.

The chain recombines TRBV29-1 with TRBJ2-1; 10 bases align to TRBD2. Germline CDR1 SQVTM, CDR2 ANQGSEA. CDR3 length: 17 residues. Losses at the gene ends were 2 bases for V and 5 bases for J; bases not matched to a gene: 12. The CDR3 here is CSVETASSGSWDNEQFF. CDR3 coding DNA: TGCAGCGTTGAAACTGCGTCTAGCGGGAGTTGGGACAATGAGCAGTTCTTC.

The chain joins TRBV10-3 to TRBJ2-1; 8 nucleotides line up with TRBD2. The CDR3 extends over 15 amino acids. Germline V gene lookup returns CDR1 ENHRY and CDR2 SYGVKD. The trim removed 4 bases at V and 6 bases at J, leaving 8 bases unmatched. This CDR3 reads CAISGLSGRINEQFF. CDR3 coding DNA: TGTGCCATCAGTGGCCTCAGCGGGAGAATCAATGAGCAGTTCTTC.

The chain links TRBV11-2 to TRBJ2-2, with 9 bases identical to TRBD2. Germline CDR1 and CDR2: SGHAT and FQNNGV. The junction had 11 bases not matched to a gene; V was cut back by 6 bases and J by 9 bases. The CDR3 loop spans 15 amino acids. The CDR3: CASRSIAGARRELFF. The DNA for the CDR3 is TGTGCCAGCAGGTCAATAGCGGGAGCGCGTCGGGAGCTGTTTTTT.

In this sample, this clone turned up a few times. The genes are TRBV18 and TRBJ2-1; TRBD2 aligns across 14 bases. The CDR3 runs 17 residues. The germline gives CDR1 KGHSH, CDR2 LQKENI. The J segment lost 6 bases and the V segment lost 6 bases, leaving 10 bases of the junction unmatched. The CDR3 bases are TGTGCCAGCTCCCCCGGGACTAGCGGGAGAACGGGCAATGAGCAGTTCTTC. It is translated as CASSPGTSGRTGNEQFF.

This clone appeared a few times. The gene calls are TRBV14 and TRBJ2-1; TRBD1 matches 7 bases. The CDR3 is 15 residues long. V gave up 6 bases and J gave up 3 bases; unmatched junction bases: 8. Germline CDR1 is SGHDN and CDR2 is FVKESK. CDR3 loop: CASRNGTAYYNEQFF. CDR3 in DNA: TGTGCCAGCAGAAACGGGACAGCCTACTACAATGAGCAGTTCTTC.

In the case of this clone: This sample includes further DNA sequences coding for the same CDR3. The rearrangement uses TRBV5-1 and TRBJ2-3; no clear D gene. CDR1 SGHRS and CDR2 YFSETQ come from the germline V gene. The V end lost 0 bases, the J end lost 2 bases, and 7 bases lay between the germline ends. This CDR3 spans 14 amino acids. CDR3 sequence reads: CASSLDASTDTQYF. CDR3 coding DNA: TGCGCCAGCAGCTTGGACGCATCCACAGATACGCAGTATTTT.

As regards this clone: Other nucleotide sequences from this sample produce the same CDR3. The rearrangement uses TRBV5-4 and TRBJ2-5; possibly TRBD2 for D (6 bases). Germline values: CDR1 SGHNT, CDR2 YYREEE (reference sequence). With 0 bases removed from V and 2 bases from J, the gap between germline ends came to 8 bases. The CDR3 spans 14 residues. In DNA form, the CDR3 reads TGTGCCAGCAGCTTGGATCGGGGGCAAGAGACCCAGTACTTC. Its protein is CASSLDRGQETQYF.

V and J are TRBV7-6 and TRBJ1-1, with TRBD1 matching 7 bases. Germline trimming cut 1 base from V and 7 bases from J; bases unmatched to any gene: 6. The CDR3 consists of 14 residues. The germline V gene has CDR1 SGHVS and CDR2 FNYEAQ. CDR3 sequence reads: CASSLVGTVSEAFF. CDR3 sequence (DNA): TGTGCCAGCAGCTTAGTTGGGACAGTGAGTGAAGCTTTCTTT.

This chain connects TRBV2 to TRBJ2-1, with D perhaps TRBD1 (6 bases). The CDR3 runs 16 residues. Germline V lookup: CDR1 SNHLY, CDR2 FYNNEI. Trimming left V 3 bases short and J 2 bases short, with 14 bases between. CDR3 sequence: CASSEGQGLTYNEQFF. The CDR3 DNA sequence: TGTGCCAGCAGTGAGGGGCAGGGGTTGACCTACAATGAGCAGTTCTTC.

The gene calls are TRBV23-1 and TRBJ2-7, with TRBD1 matching over 12 bases. TRBV23-1 carries the ORF label, with uncertain function. The CDR3 runs to 16 residues. Trimming at V came to 8 bases and at J to 1 base, leaving 9 bases not matched to a gene. The chain's CDR3 is CASGDRGQCSSYEQYF. DNA for the CDR3: TGCGCCAGCGGGGACAGGGGGCAGTGTAGTTCCTACGAGCAGTACTTC.

The chain links TRBV7-6 to TRBJ2-1; 12 nucleotides line up with TRBD1. Unmatched junction bases numbered 6, after V lost 5 bases and J lost 7 bases. This CDR3 region has 15 residues. The V gene's germline CDR1 is SGHVS and CDR2 FNYEAQ. CDR3 sequence reads: CASSQGQGAKNEQFF. The CDR3 DNA sequence: TGTGCCAGCAGCCAGGGACAGGGGGCGAAAAATGAGCAGTTCTTC.

The chain combines TRBV5-6 with TRBJ2-3; D is undetermined. CDR1 SGHDT and CDR2 YYEEEE come from the germline V gene. This CDR3 comprises 13 residues. V was trimmed by 5 bases and J by 1 base, leaving 8 bases between them. The CDR3 spells CASRGWGTDTQYF. For the CDR3, the DNA is TGTGCCAGCAGGGGGTGGGGCACAGATACGCAGTATTTT.

The chain carries TRBV7-9 and TRBJ1-4; D gene uncertain. V shed 1 base and J shed 8 bases, with 8 bases lying between them. The CDR3 is 13 amino acids. Germline lookup yields CDR1 SEHNR and CDR2 FQNEAQ (reference sequence). This chain's CDR3 is CASSLESNEKLFF. CDR3 nucleotide sequence: TGTGCCAGCAGCTTAGAGTCAAACGAAAAACTGTTTTTT.

The chain joins TRBV7-9 to TRBJ2-5, with 9 bases fitting TRBD1. V was pared by 10 bases and J by 6 bases, with 9 bases of the junction left unmatched. Germline loops: CDR1 SEHNR, CDR2 FQNEAQ (reference sequence). This CDR3 is built from 13 residues. The CDR3 region is CATGDRAFQTQYF. CDR3 nucleotide sequence: TGTGCCACTGGGGACAGGGCATTCCAGACCCAGTACTTC.

The chain links TRBV28 to TRBJ2-2; the D gene is possibly TRBD2 (6 bases). Trimming stripped 6 bases from V and 4 bases from J, with 9 bases between. The CDR3 totals 13 residues. The germline V gene encodes CDR1 MDHEN and CDR2 SYDVKM. CDR3 DNA: TGTGCCAGCAGCAGGGAGGTCACCGGGGAGCTGTTTTTT. Translation: CASSREVTGELFF. Filled out from reference TRBV28 and TRBJ2-2, the complete variable domain reads DVKVTQSSRYLVKRTGEKVFLECVQDMDHENMFWYRQDPGLGLRLIYFSYDVKMKEKGDIPEGYSVSREKKERFSLILESASTNQTSMYLCASSREVTGELFFGEGSRLTVL.

This clone was seen only a few times. The V call is TRBV19, the J call TRBJ2-3, with a weak D call TRBD2 (6 bases). This CDR3 region has 13 residues. CDR1 and CDR2 from the germline V gene are LNHDA and SQIVND (reference sequence). Trimming left V 5 bases short and J 3 bases short, with 9 bases between. The CDR3 DNA sequence: TGTGCCAGTAGTCCCAGCGGGACAGATACGCAGTATTTT. Its protein is CASSPSGTDTQYF.

Note on this clone: Other DNA sequences of this sample code for an identical CDR3. The chain joins TRBV28 to TRBJ2-5, with D possibly being TRBD1 or TRBD2 (5 bases each). CDR1 is MDHEN and CDR2 is SYDVKM in the germline V gene. CDR3 size: 13 residues. V was shortened by 2 bases and J by 1 base, with 5 bases between the two germline ends. The CDR3, as DNA: TGTGCCAGCAGTTTAGGGGGCCAAGAGACCCAGTACTTC. Its translation is CASSLGGQETQYF.

Of note for this clone: Different DNA sequences within this sample yield the same CDR3. This sequence joins TRBV30 and TRBJ1-2, with 7 bases lining up with TRBD1. Trimming cost V 3 bases and J 5 bases; bases outside gene matches: 9. This CDR3 spans 14 amino acids. The germline V gene has CDR1 GTSNPN and CDR2 SVGIG (reference sequence). In DNA, the CDR3 is TGTGCCTGGAGCCGGGACAGTAGCAAGTATGGCTACACCTTC. It codes for CAWSRDSSKYGYTF.

This clone was seen more than once but under ten times. The chain combines TRBV15 with TRBJ2-7, with D tentatively TRBD2 (6 bases). The germline V gene encodes CDR1 LNHNV and CDR2 YYDKDF (reference sequence). Trimming took off 0 bases at V and 3 bases at J, with 12 bases between the two ends. The CDR3 has 15 amino acids. The CDR3 DNA reads as TGTGCCACCAGCAGAGACGCGGGGCTTCTCTACGAGCAGTACTTC. Amino acid sequence: CATSRDAGLLYEQYF. Full variable domain (missing parts from reference TRBV15 and TRBJ2-7): DAMVIQNPRYQVTQFGKPVTLSCSQTLNHNVMYWYQQKSSQAPKLLFHYYDKDFNNEADTPDNFQSRRPNTSFCFLDIRSPGLGDTAMYLCATSRDAGLLYEQYFGPGTRLTVT.

The chain combines TRBV11-2 with TRBJ2-5, with D possibly being TRBD1 or TRBD2 (5 bases each). CDR3 length: 14 amino acids. Germline V gene sequence: CDR1 SGHAT, CDR2 FQNNGV. Between the trimmed V and J ends, which lost 5 bases and 1 base, there was a span of 11 bases. Here the CDR3 DNA reads TGTGCCAGCAGCGCAATCGGGACCCAAGAGACCCAGTACTTC. Protein sequence: CASSAIGTQETQYF.

The gene calls are TRBV9 and TRBJ2-1; D possibly corresponds to TRBD1 (6 bases). The CDR3 is made up of 15 amino acids. The V and J ends lost 4 bases and 2 bases respectively, with 13 bases between them. CDR1 and CDR2 (germline): SGDLS, YYNGEE. This CDR3 reads CASSPLTGTYNEQFF. As DNA, the CDR3 is TGTGCCAGCAGCCCCCTGACAGGTACCTACAATGAGCAGTTCTTC.

The chain uses TRBV29-1 and TRBJ2-1; D unclear. This CDR3 spans 11 amino acids. V lost 7 bases and J 5 bases, leaving 9 bases between the germline ends. Germline loops: CDR1 SQVTM, CDR2 ANQGSEA. The CDR3 reads CSANDNNEQFF. As DNA, the CDR3 is TGCAGCGCTAATGACAACAATGAGCAGTTCTTC.

This rearrangement joins TRBV7-2 to TRBJ2-7; D uncertain. The CDR3 totals 15 residues. Between the trimmed V and J ends, which lost 4 bases and 2 bases, there was a span of 15 bases. Germline values: CDR1 SGHTA, CDR2 FQGNSA. The CDR3 region is CASSYIWTPPYEQYF. The CDR3 bases are TGTGCCAGCAGCTACATTTGGACCCCCCCCTACGAGCAGTACTTC.